The source of this T cell receptor beta chain is a study of spatial heterogeneity in lung cancer. About the research overall: Available PBMC from follow-up, collected a median of around two years after resection, underwent sequencing. Detection of beta-chain sequences consistently exceeded that of alpha-chain sequences.

The CDR3 contains 19 residues. Time point indicated: blood at routine non-recurrence follow-up after resection. Sequencing covered unsorted whole RNA taken from tumor, nontumor lung or frozen PBMC. Via MiXCR, TCRdb re-called the 5' RACE reads, giving one row per CDR3 protein. This table has 45,000 to 50,000 distinct CDR3 sequences, around 11% appearing once. Details on this clonotype: The antigen is not known.

Study results and caveats: Tumor TCRs that were ubiquitous and expanded showed up in blood more at resection than follow-up.

The gene calls are TRBV21-1 and TRBJ2-4; the D call of TRBD1 is as the table states it, not checked on the DNA. TRBV21-1 is given as a pseudogene. The TCR comes from a male donor with early-stage non-small cell lung cancer. The sample consisted of PBMCs, taken at follow-up. CDR3 residues: CASSKGRGRAPFAKNIQYF. Written as DNA, the CDR3 is TGTGCCAGCAGCAAAGGAAGGGGTAGAGCGCCGTTTGCCAAAAACATTCAGTACTTC.